A selection of T cell receptor beta chains follows, all from one sample in a study of regulatory T cells in long-lasting Graves disease. TCRdb re-analysed the multiplex PCR reads in MiXCR, keeping a single row per CDR3 protein. The sample lists hundreds of thousands of distinct CDR3 sequences, around an eighth occurring once. The data were also submitted as part of a second study, on T cells in Graves' hyperthyroidism and ophthalmopathy.

The sample in question was peripheral blood mononuclear cells (PBMCs), obtained at new diagnosis, from a patient treated with antithyroid drugs. The source is a man aged 25 to 40 with Graves disease. Each CDR3 is given with its conserved first and last residue. Fields, in order: clone size, J gene, D gene, V gene, CDR3 protein, CDR3 DNA. D genes are given only for firm matches. Clone size appears in some rows only: once, few, many, or a class for an expanded clone.

>.|TRBJ2-3|TRBD2|TRBV20-1
CSARGASGNTDTQYF
TGCAGTGCTAGGGGGGCTAGCGGGAACACAGATACGCAGTATTTT
>few|TRBJ1-2|.|TRBV18
CASSAHRDGYTF
TGTGCCAGCTCAGCGCACAGGGATGGCTACACCTTC
>.|TRBJ2-4|.|TRBV13
CASSLGWAENIQYF
TGTGCCAGCAGCTTAGGCTGGGCAGAAAACATTCAGTACTTC
>many|TRBJ1-5|TRBD1|TRBV6-1
CASRPTGGPNQPQHF
TGTGCCAGCAGACCCACAGGGGGCCCCAATCAGCCCCAGCATTTT
>many|TRBJ2-1|TRBD2|TRBV2
CAIRTSGYNEQFF
TGTGCCATCCGAACTAGCGGGTACAATGAGCAGTTCTTC
>few|TRBJ2-7|.|TRBV19
CASSPTGGLSQYF
TGTGCCAGTAGTCCGACCGGGGGGCTAAGCCAGTACTTC
>many|TRBJ2-1|.|TRBV20-1
CSASRANYNEQFF
TGCAGTGCTAGCAGGGCCAACTACAATGAGCAGTTCTTC
>.|TRBJ2-7|TRBD2|TRBV20-1
CSARYTGTSGRRYEQYF
TGCAGTGCTAGATACACCGGGACTAGCGGGAGACGGTACGAGCAGTACTTC
>many|TRBJ1-1|.|TRBV20-1
CSARKFGRTEAFF
TGCAGTGCTAGGAAATTCGGACGGACTGAAGCTTTCTTT
>many|TRBJ2-1|.|TRBV24-1
CATLGTNEDSNEQFF
TGTGCCACCCTGGGAACCAATGAGGACTCAAATGAGCAGTTCTTC
>many|TRBJ2-3|.|TRBV12-5
CASGFSTDTQYF
TGTGCTAGTGGTTTTAGCACAGATACGCAGTATTTT
>many|TRBJ2-7|.|TRBV10-2
CASSQFRSYEQYF
TGCGCCAGCAGTCAGTTCCGCTCCTACGAGCAGTACTTC
>few|TRBJ1-1|.|TRBV24-1
CATSGADTNTEAFF
TGTGCCACCAGTGGGGCCGACACCAACACTGAAGCTTTCTTT
>.|TRBJ1-1|TRBD1|TRBV10-1
CASGKGTGSTEAFF
TGCGCCAGCGGGAAGGGGACAGGGAGTACTGAAGCTTTCTTT
>few|TRBJ2-1|TRBD2|TRBV30
CAWRSGLGYNEQFF
TGTGCCTGGAGGTCGGGACTAGGCTACAATGAGCAGTTCTTC
>few|TRBJ1-1|TRBD1|TRBV10-1
CASSQGGAEAFF
TGCGCCAGCAGTCAGGGGGGGGCTGAAGCTTTCTTT
>.|TRBJ1-1|.|TRBV2
CASSEGTAYTEAFF
TGTGCCAGCAGTGAAGGGACAGCCTACACTGAAGCTTTCTTT
>many|TRBJ2-3|.|TRBV4-1
CASSQVEDTQYF
TGCGCCAGCAGCCAAGTCGAGGATACGCAGTATTTT
>.|TRBJ1-3|.|TRBV7-6
CASSKQGSSGNTIYF
TGTGCCAGCAGCAAACAGGGTTCCTCTGGAAACACCATATATTTT
>few|TRBJ2-3|TRBD2|TRBV18
CASSPRLGLAGDPTDTQYF
TGTGCCAGCTCACCCCGACTCGGACTAGCGGGGGACCCCACAGATACGCAGTATTTT
>.|TRBJ1-5|TRBD1|TRBV4-1
CASSQDPDRVNQPQHF
TGCGCCAGCAGCCAAGATCCCGACAGGGTAAATCAGCCCCAGCATTTT
>many|TRBJ2-7|TRBD1|TRBV19
CASSRRYRSPGQGDEQYF
TGTGCCAGTAGTCGGCGGTACCGCAGCCCGGGACAGGGGGACGAGCAGTACTTC
>many|TRBJ2-7|.|TRBV30
CAWSVQRGLDEQYF
TGTGCCTGGAGTGTACAAAGGGGTCTGGACGAGCAGTACTTC
>many|TRBJ2-5|.|TRBV10-3
CAITQGTQETQYF
TGTGCCATCACCCAGGGGACACAAGAGACCCAGTACTTC
>few|TRBJ2-1|.|TRBV5-5
CASSLVGQLSSYNEQFF
TGTGCCAGCAGCTTGGTAGGGCAGTTGAGCTCCTACAATGAGCAGTTCTTC
>many|TRBJ2-3|.|TRBV27
CASNLGAGQTDTQYF
TGTGCCAGCAATTTGGGGGCAGGGCAGACAGATACGCAGTATTTT
>many|TRBJ1-3|TRBD1|TRBV28
CASSWPSTLGTGDGNTIYF
TGTGCCAGCTCTTGGCCCTCGACCCTAGGGACAGGGGATGGAAACACCATATATTTT
>.|TRBJ1-5|TRBD1|TRBV19
CASSIWQGANQPQHF
TGTGCCAGTAGTATTTGGCAGGGGGCAAATCAGCCCCAGCATTTT
>many|TRBJ2-3|TRBD2|TRBV11-3
CASSLTSVGTNTQYF
TGTGCCAGCAGCCTGACTAGCGTGGGGACGAATACGCAGTATTTT
>.|TRBJ1-2|.|TRBV2
CASSARRESYGYTF
TGTGCCAGCAGTGCCAGGCGTGAATCCTATGGCTACACCTTC
>many|TRBJ2-7|TRBD2|TRBV30
CAWRLAGLYEQYF
TGTGCCTGGAGACTAGCGGGACTCTACGAGCAGTACTTC
>.|TRBJ1-3|.|TRBV9
CASSETSGNTIYF
TGTGCCAGCAGCGAGACATCTGGAAACACCATATATTTT
>many|TRBJ1-2|.|TRBV24-1
CATSKTANYGYTF
TGTGCCACCAGCAAGACAGCTAACTATGGCTACACCTTC
>.|TRBJ2-3|TRBD2|TRBV20-1
CSASVSGRAATDTQYF
TGCAGTGCTAGTGTGAGCGGGAGGGCCGCCACAGATACGCAGTATTTT
>few|TRBJ2-3|.|TRBV9
CASSVWERTDTQYF
TGTGCCAGCAGCGTGTGGGAGCGTACAGATACGCAGTATTTT
>many|TRBJ1-1|.|TRBV19
CASKKNTEAFF
TGTGCCAGTAAGAAAAACACTGAAGCTTTCTTT
>many|TRBJ2-5|.|TRBV20-1
CSAMEETQYF
TGCAGTGCTATGGAAGAGACCCAGTACTTC
>many|TRBJ1-5|.|TRBV24-1
CATSDWGVHQPQHF
TGTGCCACCAGTGATTGGGGGGTGCATCAGCCCCAGCATTTT
>.|TRBJ1-2|.|TRBV6-5
CASSYSFSGLDQNYGYTF
TGTGCCAGCAGTTACTCTTTCTCGGGTTTAGACCAAAACTATGGCTACACCTTC
>many|TRBJ1-1|.|TRBV30
CAWSPGGNTEAFF
TGTGCCTGGAGTCCCGGGGGGAACACTGAAGCTTTCTTT